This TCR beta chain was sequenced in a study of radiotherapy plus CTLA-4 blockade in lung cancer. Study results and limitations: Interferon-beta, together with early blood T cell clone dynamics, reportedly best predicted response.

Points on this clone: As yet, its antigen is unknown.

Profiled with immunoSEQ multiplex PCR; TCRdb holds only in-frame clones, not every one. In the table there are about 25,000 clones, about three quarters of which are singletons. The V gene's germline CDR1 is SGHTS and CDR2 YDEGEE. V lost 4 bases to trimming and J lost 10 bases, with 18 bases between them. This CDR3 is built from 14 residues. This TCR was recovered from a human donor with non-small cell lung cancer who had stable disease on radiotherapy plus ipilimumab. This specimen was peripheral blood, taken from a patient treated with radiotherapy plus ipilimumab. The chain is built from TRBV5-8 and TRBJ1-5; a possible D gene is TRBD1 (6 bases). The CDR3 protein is CASSGGPLGHPQHF. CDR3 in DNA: TGTGCCAGCAGCGGAGGGCCATTGGGACATCCCCAGCATTTT.